This entry lists 26 T cell receptor beta chains sequenced from one sample in a study of blood T cells in healthy people across ages (dated by TCRdb to 2014 to 2015). Library creation used 5' RACE. TCRdb shows the sequencer as Illumina HiSeq 2500. A second PCR of about 6 to 12 cycles was run with a J-beta primer mix and a sample-barcoded 5' primer. TCRdb reworked the public reads: Q25 trimming with fastp, MiXCR clone assembly, productive beta chains retained. Every CDR3 protein is listed once, alongside the most common genes and DNA of its rows. In this sample the table shows about 1,500,000 distinct CDR3 sequences, 35% to 45% of which occur a single time. The ten most abundant clones make up approximately 7.9% of the sample. Specimen: blood. Source of these receptors: a woman between 18 and 29 years old in good health.

This chain joins TRBV7-3 and TRBJ2-1, with 8 positions matching TRBD2. Germline CDR1 SGHTA, CDR2 FQGTGA. J was trimmed by 7 bases and V by 4 bases; bases with no gene match: 9. The CDR3 has 15 amino acids. CDR3 nucleotide sequence: TGTGCCAGCAGCTCACGGGGGGGGGCCCAAAATGAGCAGTTCTTC. Translation gives CASSSRGGAQNEQFF.

Regarding this clonotype: One end of the junction fails to match germline, which may point to a read error. The chain links TRBV25-1 to TRBJ2-7, with D possibly TRBD1 on 6 matching bases. Germline values: CDR1 MGHDK, CDR2 SYGVNS. This CDR3 spans 14 amino acids. CDR3 DNA: TGTGCCAGCAGTGAGACCGGGACAATCTACGGGCAGTACTTC. It codes for CASSETGTIYGQYF.

The sample holds a few counts of this clonotype. J is TRBJ1-2 and V is TRBV5-1, with TRBD1 as a possible D gene (5 bases). Germline CDR1 reads SGHRS; CDR2 reads YFSETQ. Deletions cut 4 bases from V and 4 bases from J, with 14 bases between. The CDR3 loop spans 14 amino acids. In DNA form, the CDR3 reads TGCGCCAGCAGCCGGGAGGGGTCCTCCTATGGCTACACCTTC. Amino acids: CASSREGSSYGYTF.

This chain joins TRBV2 and TRBJ2-7; 10 positions agree with TRBD2. The CDR3 runs to 19 residues. Germline V gene lookup returns CDR1 SNHLY and CDR2 FYNNEI. The trim removed 7 bases at V and 4 bases at J, leaving 22 bases unmatched. Written as DNA, the CDR3 is TGTGCCAGCACCCCCGTGGTTAGCGGGGGGCGGGGAGGCGTTTACGAGCAGTACTTC. Its translation is CASTPVVSGGRGGVYEQYF. Full variable domain (outside the CDR3, taken from reference TRBV2 and TRBJ2-7): EPEVTQTPSHQVTQMGQEVILRCVPISNHLYFYWYRQILGQKVEFLVSFYNNEISEKSEIFDDQFSVERPDGSNFTLKIRSTKLEDSAMYFCASTPVVSGGRGGVYEQYFGPGTRLTVT.

In this sample, this clonotype turned up a few times. The chain couples TRBV12-3 or TRBV12-4 to TRBJ2-1; the D gene is possibly TRBD1 (5 bases). V lost 1 base to trimming and J lost 9 bases, with 10 bases between them. This CDR3 spans 13 amino acids. This chain's CDR3 is CASSLGGETEQFF. CDR3 coding DNA: TGTGCCAGCAGTTTAGGGGGCGAGACTGAGCAGTTCTTC.

This clonotype occurred a few times. The V call is TRBV25-1, the J call TRBJ2-1, with TRBD2 as a possible D gene (7 bases). The germline V and J ends were trimmed by 3 bases and 2 bases, with 17 bases remaining between them. The CDR3 runs to 17 residues. CDR1 MGHDK and CDR2 SYGVNS come from the germline V gene. CDR3 coding DNA: TGTGCCAGCAGTGATACCTCGGGGGAGGGGGCCTACAATGAGCAGTTCTTC. This sequence encodes CASSDTSGEGAYNEQFF.

In DNA, the CDR3 is TGTGCCAGCAGTTTTCTCGGGACGAGCTCTGGGGCCAACGTCCTGACTTTC. Encoded protein: CASSFLGTSSGANVLTF. V usage is TRBV12-3 or TRBV12-4 and J usage is TRBJ2-6; D might be TRBD1 or TRBD2, each matching 5 bases. V lost 3 bases, J lost 0 bases, and 12 bases lay in between. This CDR3 spans 17 amino acids.

V and J are TRBV11-2 and TRBJ2-2; perhaps TRBD2 as D (6 bases). Germline V CDR1 and CDR2: SGHAT, FQNNGV. Trimming removed 0 bases at V and 6 bases at J, with 14 bases between. The CDR3 has 16 amino acids. The CDR3 DNA is TGTGCCAGCAGCTTAGAGGGAGGTGTGGGATCCGGGGAGCTGTTTTTT. Protein product: CASSLEGGVGSGELFF.

The V call is TRBV27, the J call TRBJ1-2, with D tentatively TRBD1 (6 bases). The CDR3 extends over 14 amino acids. V lost 3 bases, J lost 6 bases, and 14 bases lay in between. Germline V gene lookup returns CDR1 MNHEY and CDR2 SMNVEV (reference sequence). CDR3 sequence (DNA): TGTGCCAGCAGTTTCTGGGGGGCGACCAATGGCTACACCTTC. Translated: CASSFWGATNGYTF.

The rearrangement joins TRBV6-1 to TRBJ2-5, with D tentatively TRBD1 (5 bases). The germline V gene encodes CDR1 MNHNS and CDR2 SASEGT. CDR3 size: 14 residues. The V gene lost 7 bases and the J gene lost 4 bases, with 16 bases spanning the gap. CDR3 sequence reads: CASIGREIRETQYF. CDR3 DNA: TGTGCCAGCATCGGCAGGGAAATTAGAGAGACCCAGTACTTC.

The table lists this clonotype with a few counts. The rearrangement uses TRBV5-5 and TRBJ2-7; maybe TRBD2 (6 bases). In germline, CDR1 is SGHKS, CDR2 YYEKEE (reference sequence). The ends were cut back, 1 base at V and 5 bases at J, with 16 bases in the middle. The CDR3 covers 15 residues. The DNA for the CDR3 is TGTGCCAGCAGCTTGCTTACCGCTAGCGTACACGAGCAGTACTTC. Translating gives CASSLLTASVHEQYF.

The rearrangement joins TRBV10-3 to TRBJ1-1; D gene uncertain. Trimming took 6 bases from V and 6 from J, leaving 11 bases between them. Germline-derived CDR1 and CDR2 are ENHRY and SYGVKD. This CDR3 contains 12 residues. CDR3 residues: CAIRQAPPEAFF. CDR3 coding DNA: TGTGCCATCAGGCAGGCCCCTCCTGAAGCTTTCTTT.

The chain employs TRBV5-1 and TRBJ2-7; 11 positions agree with TRBD2. Per the germline V gene, CDR1 is SGHRS and CDR2 is YFSETQ. This CDR3 spans 15 amino acids. After removal of 0 bases from V and 5 bases from J, the junction contained 4 bases not matched to a gene. The chain's CDR3 is CASSLELAGANEQYF. The CDR3, as DNA: TGCGCCAGCAGCTTGGAACTAGCGGGAGCAAACGAGCAGTACTTC.

This clonotype occurred a few times. The rearrangement joins TRBV10-3 to TRBJ2-7, with 7 bases lining up with TRBD1. This CDR3 is 13 amino acids long. V dropped 11 bases and J dropped 6; count of bases not matched to a gene: 13. Germline loops: CDR1 ENHRY, CDR2 SYGVKD. Written as DNA, the CDR3 is TGTGCCCACGGGACAGCCCGTAAGTTCGAGCAGTACTTC. This codes for CAHGTARKFEQYF.

The chain recombines TRBV4-1 with TRBJ2-3; TRBD2 aligns across 7 bases. The CDR3 contains 20 residues. The V and J ends lost 1 base and 2 bases, in that order; junction bases with no gene match: 18. Per the germline V gene, CDR1 is MGHRA and CDR2 is YSYEKL. CDR3 DNA: TGCGCCAGCAGCCAAGTTCTGATGGGAATCGAAGCGGGGCACACAGATACGCAGTATTTT. Its protein product is CASSQVLMGIEAGHTDTQYF.

This clonotype has more than one count but fewer than ten. The V gene is TRBV2, the J gene TRBJ2-1; D gene ambiguous. In germline, CDR1 is SNHLY, CDR2 FYNNEI. This CDR3 contains 13 residues. Trimming removed 5 bases from V and 7 bases from J, with 12 bases in between. CDR3 sequence (DNA): TGTGCCAGCAGTTTGGGTCTTACTAATGAGCAGTTCTTC. Translation gives CASSLGLTNEQFF.

V gene TRBV20-1 combines with J gene TRBJ1-2; possible D gene TRBD1, 5 bases. V was shortened by 0 bases and J by 1 base, with 9 bases between the two germline ends. The CDR3 is made up of 14 amino acids. Per germline, CDR1 DFQATT and CDR2 SNEGSKA (reference sequence). The CDR3 coding sequence is TGCAGTGCTAGAGAGGGGGTGGGTAACTATGGCTACACCTTC. Translated, it gives CSAREGVGNYGYTF.

In regard to this clonotype: A much larger clone differs from this one at a single base, so this may be a read error. V usage is TRBV29-1 and J usage is TRBJ2-7; maybe TRBD1 (5 bases). The CDR3 sequence is 13 residues long. Germline CDR1 and CDR2: SQVTM and ANQGSEA. V gave up 7 bases and J gave up 2 bases, with 15 bases separating them. The CDR3 is CSGETVGPYEQYF. The CDR3 DNA follows: TGCAGCGGTGAGACCGTGGGGCCCTACGAGCAGTACTTC.

V gene TRBV9 combines with J gene TRBJ1-1; D is ambiguous. Germline assignment: CDR1 SGDLS and CDR2 YYNGEE. The CDR3 consists of 13 residues. V was shortened by 4 bases and J by 5 bases, with 12 bases between the two germline ends. This CDR3 is CASSYAMGTEAFF. DNA of the CDR3: TGTGCCAGCAGCTACGCCATGGGGACTGAAGCTTTCTTT.

DNA for the CDR3: TGCAGTGCTAGAGATAAGAATCAGCCCCAGCATTTT. Amino acids: CSARDKNQPQHF. V and J are TRBV20-1 and TRBJ1-5; no firm D call. The germline V gene encodes CDR1 DFQATT and CDR2 SNEGSKA (reference sequence). V dropped 0 bases and J dropped 4 bases, with 4 bases sitting between them. The CDR3 length is 12 residues.

The chain uses TRBV10-3 and TRBJ1-6, with unresolved D. Per the germline V gene, CDR1 is ENHRY and CDR2 is SYGVKD. The ends were cut back, 0 bases at V and 7 bases at J, with 10 bases in the middle. This CDR3 contains 15 residues. CDR3: CAISESLGENSPLHF. Here the CDR3 DNA reads TGTGCCATCAGTGAGTCCCTCGGGGAAAATTCACCCCTCCACTTT.

The chain links TRBV11-2 to TRBJ2-5; D is undetermined. The CDR3 length is 15 residues. Germline V gives CDR1 SGHAT, CDR2 FQNNGV. The germline V and J ends were trimmed by 5 bases and 2 bases, with 15 bases remaining between them. CDR3 sequence: CASSPEAGRQETQYF. CDR3 sequence (DNA): TGTGCCAGCAGCCCCGAGGCTGGTCGACAAGAGACCCAGTACTTC.

The count of this clonotype is one. V and J are TRBV4-1 and TRBJ2-5; 16 positions match TRBD2. This CDR3 is built from 18 residues. Germline CDR1 MGHRA, CDR2 YSYEKL. The trim removed 4 bases at V and 3 bases at J, leaving 8 bases unmatched. The CDR3 loop is CASSRLPGLAGGKETQYF. Written as DNA, the CDR3 is TGCGCCAGCAGCCGGCTGCCGGGACTAGCGGGAGGGAAAGAGACCCAGTACTTC.

This clonotype was observed a handful of times. The rearrangement joins TRBV10-1 to TRBJ2-5; TRBD1 matches at 10 bases. The CDR3 is made up of 14 amino acids. Germline-derived CDR1 and CDR2 are WNHNN and SYGVQD (reference sequence). J was trimmed by 3 bases and V by 3 bases; bases with no gene match: 1. DNA of the CDR3: TGCGCCAGCAGTGACGGGACAGGGGAAGAGACCCAGTACTTC. Translation: CASSDGTGEETQYF.

J is TRBJ1-2 and V is TRBV7-2; a possible D gene is TRBD1 (5 bases). Germline V gene lookup returns CDR1 SGHTA and CDR2 FQGNSA. Trimming took off 5 bases at V and 4 bases at J, with 11 bases between the two ends. The CDR3 length is 13 residues. For the CDR3, the DNA is TGTGCCAGCAGCCTCGGACATGCCTATGGCTACACCTTC. It codes for CASSLGHAYGYTF.

Only a few counts were recorded for this clonotype. The genes are TRBV4-2 and TRBJ2-3; 8 bases are shared with TRBD2. The CDR3 is made up of 16 amino acids. J lost 7 bases, V lost 0 bases, and 9 bases had no gene match. The germline CDR1 and CDR2 sequences are LGHNA and YNFKEQ. The CDR3 bases are TGTGCCAGCAGCCAAGACTCCGGGAGGGCCCGGAATACGCAGTATTTT. It specifies CASSQDSGRARNTQYF.